Detailed here is one T cell receptor (beta chain). This entry comes from a study of cytomegalovirus exposure and HLA in healthy donors. The germline V and J ends were trimmed by 4 bases and 5 bases, with 4 bases remaining between them. The germline V gene has CDR1 MGHDK and CDR2 SYGVNS. The CDR3 runs 11 residues. Both 60 Vbeta primers and 13 Jbeta primers went into the PCR. Only in-frame clones appear in the TCRdb table, and some are missing; sequencing was by immunoSEQ multiplex PCR. The repertoire holds some 51,000 clones, approximately 71% seen once, with roughly 36% in the top ten. The chain couples TRBV25-1 to TRBJ2-3; D gene ambiguous. The source is a man in his forties in good health and CMV-seropositive. Sequenced sample: PBMCs. The chain's CDR3 is CASSVRDTQYF. CDR3 nucleotides: TGTGCCAGCAGTGTCAGAGATACGCAGTATTTT.